The 11 T cell receptor beta chains reported below all come from one sample, sequenced in a study of T cell responses to AZD1222 COVID-19 vaccine. Sequenced by immunoSEQ multiplex PCR; TCRdb stores in-frame clones only, minus some. The sample holds 35,000 or so clones, roughly nine tenths seen once. The sequences come from peripheral blood, collected on day 0 of AZD1222 vaccination. Receptor source: an adult in good health.

The chain is built from TRBV5-1 and TRBJ2-2; 12 nucleotides line up with TRBD2. Germline lookup yields CDR1 SGHRS and CDR2 YFSETQ. The CDR3 loop spans 17 amino acids. With 5 bases clipped from V and 0 bases from J, the junction kept 5 bases outside the gene matches. For the CDR3, the DNA is TGCGCCAGCAGACGTTCTAGCGGGAGGGCGAACACCGGGGAGCTGTTTTTT. Its protein is CASRRSSGRANTGELFF.

V is TRBV6-1 and J is TRBJ1-1, with D possibly TRBD1 on 5 matching bases. V gave up 3 bases and J gave up 2 bases, with 10 bases separating them. Germline V gene lookup returns CDR1 MNHNS and CDR2 SASEGT. This CDR3 region has 14 residues. CDR3 DNA sequence: TGTGCCAGCAGTGAGCGGGGCCTAAACACTGAAGCTTTCTTT. It specifies CASSERGLNTEAFF.

The V and J genes are TRBV28 and TRBJ1-2; the D gene is possibly TRBD1 (6 bases). Trimming removed 10 bases from V and 0 bases from J, with 12 bases in between. CDR1 is MDHEN, CDR2 SYDVKM, per germline. The CDR3 totals 13 residues. CDR3 protein: CAITGPTNYGYTF. The CDR3 nucleotides are TGTGCCATCACAGGGCCGACTAACTATGGCTACACCTTC.

The chain carries TRBV6-5 and TRBJ2-2; D is uncertain. Germline V gene lookup returns CDR1 MNHEY and CDR2 SVGAGI. Trimming took 0 bases from V and 3 from J, leaving 8 bases between them. This CDR3 spans 15 amino acids. CDR3 protein: CASSYSGWDTGELFF. The CDR3 DNA is TGTGCCAGCAGTTACTCTGGTTGGGACACCGGGGAGCTGTTTTTT.

The chain couples TRBV5-1 to TRBJ1-1, with 8 positions matching TRBD1. Germline V lookup: CDR1 SGHRS, CDR2 YFSETQ. J lost 7 bases, V lost 8 bases, and 10 bases had no gene match. The CDR3 loop spans 13 amino acids. As DNA, the CDR3 is TGCGCCAGTAGTACTCAGGGGGCTTTTGAAGCTTTCTTT. Protein sequence: CASSTQGAFEAFF.

This clone was seen a single time. The chain employs TRBV5-1 and TRBJ1-6; the D is unclear. The V and J ends lost 2 bases and 8 bases respectively, with 8 bases between them. CDR1 SGHRS and CDR2 YFSETQ come from the germline V gene. The CDR3 covers 13 residues. CDR3 in amino acids: CASSLLTDSPLHF. The DNA for the CDR3 is TGCGCCAGCAGCTTACTCACAGATTCACCCCTCCACTTT.

This chain joins TRBV6-2 or TRBV6-3 and TRBJ1-2, with D tentatively TRBD1 (6 bases). In germline, CDR1 is MNHEY, CDR2 SVGEGT. The V gene lost 6 bases and the J gene lost 0 bases, with 14 bases spanning the gap. The CDR3 length is 15 residues. CDR3: CASSSDRRANYGYTF. Written as DNA, the CDR3 is TGTGCCAGCAGCTCCGACAGGCGCGCTAACTATGGCTACACCTTC.

The genes are TRBV7-2 and TRBJ1-4; D is unresolved. Germline CDR1 and CDR2: SGHTA and FQGNSA. V lost 5 bases and J 5 bases, leaving 12 bases between the germline ends. The CDR3 length is 14 residues. The CDR3: CASSPEYGNEKLFF. The CDR3 DNA reads as TGTGCCAGCAGCCCAGAGTACGGGAATGAAAAACTGTTTTTT.

The V gene is TRBV7-2, the J gene TRBJ2-7; 10 bases fit TRBD2. Germline loops: CDR1 SGHTA, CDR2 FQGNSA. This CDR3 is 18 amino acids long. After removal of 4 bases from V and 0 bases from J, the junction contained 12 bases not matched to a gene. CDR3 sequence: CASSSRGLAGATSYEQYF. The CDR3 DNA follows: TGTGCCAGCAGCTCACGGGGCCTAGCGGGAGCAACCTCCTACGAGCAGTACTTC.

The chain employs TRBV7-2 and TRBJ2-3; D is undetermined. Germline CDR1 SGHTA, CDR2 FQGNSA. The CDR3 covers 12 residues. Trimming took off 1 base at V and 7 bases at J, with 6 bases between the two ends. The CDR3 sequence: CASSLDSNTQYF. CDR3 coding DNA: TGTGCCAGCAGCTTAGATTCAAATACGCAGTATTTT.

The J gene is TRBJ1-3, the V gene TRBV5-1, with D perhaps TRBD1 (5 bases). This CDR3 is built from 15 residues. Germline-derived CDR1 and CDR2 are SGHRS and YFSETQ. Trimming pared 4 bases from V and 4 bases from J, leaving 15 bases between. The CDR3 here is CASSPSGTPGNTIYF. The DNA for the CDR3 is TGCGCCAGCAGCCCATCCGGGACTCCGGGAAACACCATATATTTT.